This T cell receptor (beta chain) was profiled in a study of T cell responses to AZD1222 COVID-19 vaccine. Concerning this clone: Its target is unknown.

Study-level points and caveats: Along spike, vaccine-associated CD4 TCRs were found throughout, with dominance at 160-218 and 743-854. Once two AZD1222 doses were given, Spike-specific TCR breadth and depth went up. Samples come after the peak T cell response, not at day 14. Donors were largely white British and mainly female; clonal diversity was possibly underestimated.

Sequencing used immunoSEQ multiplex PCR; TCRdb keeps in-frame clones, though not all of them. The profile shows under 95,000 clones, approximately 90% of them singletons. The junction had 10 bases not matched to a gene; V was cut back by 2 bases and J by 7 bases. This CDR3 is 14 amino acids long. Germline V gives CDR1 GTSNPN, CDR2 SVGIG (reference sequence). This receptor was taken from an adult who received the AZD1222 COVID-19 vaccine. This rearrangement joins TRBV30 to TRBJ2-7; the match to TRBD1 covers 8 bases. This specimen consisted of peripheral blood, obtained 28 days after the second AZD1222 dose. The CDR3 DNA reads as TGTGCCTGGAGTTACGACAGGGGCCCGGAGGAGCAGTACTTC. It specifies CAWSYDRGPEEQYF. Filled out from reference TRBV30 and TRBJ2-7, the complete variable domain reads SQTIHQWPATLVQPVGSPLSLECTVEGTSNPNLYWYRQAAGRGLQLLFYSVGIGQISSEVPQNLSASRPQDRQFILSSKKLLLSDSGFYLCAWSYDRGPEEQYFGPGTRLTVT.